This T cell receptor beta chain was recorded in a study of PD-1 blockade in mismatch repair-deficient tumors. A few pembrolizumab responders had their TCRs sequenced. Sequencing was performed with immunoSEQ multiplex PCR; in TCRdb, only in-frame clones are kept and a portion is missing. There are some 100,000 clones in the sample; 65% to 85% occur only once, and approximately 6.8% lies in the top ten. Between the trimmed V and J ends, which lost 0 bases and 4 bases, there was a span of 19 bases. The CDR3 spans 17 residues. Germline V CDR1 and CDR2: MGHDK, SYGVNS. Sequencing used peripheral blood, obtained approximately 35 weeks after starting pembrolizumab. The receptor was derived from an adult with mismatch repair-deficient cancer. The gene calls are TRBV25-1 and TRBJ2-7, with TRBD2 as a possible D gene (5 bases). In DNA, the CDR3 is TGTGCCAGCAGTGAATATTTCGTTGGCCGGCCGGGGTACGAGCAGTACTTC. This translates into CASSEYFVGRPGYEQYF.